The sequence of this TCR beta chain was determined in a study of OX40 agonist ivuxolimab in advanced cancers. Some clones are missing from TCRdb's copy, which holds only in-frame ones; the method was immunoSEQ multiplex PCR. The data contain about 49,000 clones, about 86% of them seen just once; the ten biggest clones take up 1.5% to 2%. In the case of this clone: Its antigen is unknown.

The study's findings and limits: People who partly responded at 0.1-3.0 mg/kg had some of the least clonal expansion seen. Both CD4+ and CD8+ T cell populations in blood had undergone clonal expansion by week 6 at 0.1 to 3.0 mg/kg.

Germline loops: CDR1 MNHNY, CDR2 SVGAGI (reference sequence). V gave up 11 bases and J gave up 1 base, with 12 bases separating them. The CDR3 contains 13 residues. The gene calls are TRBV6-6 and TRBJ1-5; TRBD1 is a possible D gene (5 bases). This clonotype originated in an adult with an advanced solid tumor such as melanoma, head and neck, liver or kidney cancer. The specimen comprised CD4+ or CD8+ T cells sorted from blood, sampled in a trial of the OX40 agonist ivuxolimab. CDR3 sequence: CAVSGMSNQPQHF. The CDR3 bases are TGTGCCGTATCAGGGATGAGCAATCAGCCCCAGCATTTT.